Shown below are 24 T cell receptor beta chains from a single sample sequenced in a study of identical twins. Each CDR3 protein gets one entry after TCRdb re-called the 5' RACE reads with MiXCR. The sample includes 1.5 million to 2 million distinct CDR3 sequences, about 32% seen only once; the top ten take under 0.35%. The specimen was cord blood. Receptor source: a newborn girl in good health.

This clonotype was seen a few times. The V and J genes are TRBV24-1 and TRBJ2-3; D is uncertain. Germline lookup yields CDR1 KGHDR and CDR2 SFDVKD. The CDR3 is 14 amino acids. The V and J ends lost 7 bases and 2 bases respectively, with 12 bases between them. The CDR3 DNA reads as TGTGCCACCAGCCGAACGGGCCTCACAGATACGCAGTATTTT. This encodes CATSRTGLTDTQYF.

This clonotype appeared a few times. The chain has TRBV12-3 or TRBV12-4 and TRBJ2-4, with TRBD2 matching 9 bases. This CDR3 comprises 17 residues. V lost 5 bases, J lost 1 base, and 9 bases stayed unmatched. DNA of the CDR3: TGTGCCAGCAGTCCGTATAGCGGGGGAGGGGCCAAAAACATTCAGTACTTC. It specifies CASSPYSGGGAKNIQYF.

This clonotype appeared a few times. The chain couples TRBV11-3 to TRBJ2-3; D may correspond to TRBD1 or TRBD2 (7 bases each). The CDR3 totals 15 residues. CDR1 is SGHNT, CDR2 YENEEA, per germline. Trimming pared 5 bases from V and 5 bases from J, leaving 17 bases between. The CDR3, as DNA: TGTGCCAGCAGCCCAGGGGGGGGGCGCAGAGATACGCAGTATTTT. The encoded protein is CASSPGGGRRDTQYF.

This clonotype was found a few times. The chain couples TRBV20-1 to TRBJ2-1; 9 bases are shared with TRBD1. The CDR3 runs 15 residues. Unmatched junction bases numbered 12, after V lost 6 bases and J lost 6 bases. The germline CDR1 and CDR2 sequences are DFQATT and SNEGSKA (reference sequence). The CDR3 protein is CSAAPTGGVGNEQFF. CDR3 sequence (DNA): TGCAGTGCCGCACCGACAGGGGGGGTGGGCAATGAGCAGTTCTTC.

The rearrangement uses TRBV19 and TRBJ2-3; possibly TRBD2 for D (6 bases). The V gene's germline CDR1 is LNHDA and CDR2 SQIVND (reference sequence). V was clipped by 5 bases and J by 3 bases, with 15 bases between them. The CDR3 consists of 15 residues. The CDR3 reads CASSSGTSITDTQYF. As DNA, the CDR3 is TGTGCCAGTAGTTCCGGGACTTCGATTACAGATACGCAGTATTTT.

This clonotype was seen only a few times. V and J are TRBV4-2 and TRBJ2-7; tentatively, D is TRBD2 (5 bases). The germline CDR1 and CDR2 sequences are LGHNA and YNFKEQ. The ends were cut back, 0 bases at V and 0 bases at J, with 15 bases in the middle. The CDR3 has 17 amino acids. The CDR3 loop is CASSQDFSEGSSYEQYF. CDR3 nucleotides: TGTGCCAGCAGCCAAGATTTTAGTGAGGGCTCCTCCTACGAGCAGTACTTC.

The gene calls are TRBV5-1 and TRBJ2-6; the D is unclear. V was pared by 4 bases and J by 2 bases, with 7 bases between. CDR1 and CDR2 (germline): SGHRS, YFSETQ. The CDR3 is 14 residues long. CDR3 bases: TGCGCCAGCAGCCCCAACACTGGGGCCAACGTCCTGACTTTC. It codes for CASSPNTGANVLTF.

J is TRBJ2-7 and V is TRBV21-1; TRBD1, the D gene given by the table, was not confirmed from the DNA. TRBV21-1 is reported as a pseudogene. There are 15 residues in the CDR3. CDR3 DNA sequence: TGTGCCAGCAGCAAAGAAAAAGGGGATTCCTACGAGCAGTACTTC. Encoded protein: CASSKEKGDSYEQYF.

J is TRBJ2-7 and V is TRBV7-2, with 7 bases that match TRBD1. Germline V gives CDR1 SGHTA, CDR2 FQGNSA. This CDR3 spans 15 amino acids. The V gene end was trimmed by 5 bases and the J gene end by 3 bases; junction bases not matched to a gene: 10. The CDR3 spells CASSRIPGTDYEQYF. The DNA of the CDR3 is TGTGCCAGCAGCCGAATCCCCGGGACAGACTACGAGCAGTACTTC.

Of note for this clonotype: One end of the junction is discordant with germline, which a read error may explain. The J gene is TRBJ2-3, the V gene TRBV3-1, with D possibly being TRBD2 (5 bases). The CDR3 contains 12 residues. Germline loops: CDR1 LGHDT, CDR2 YNNKEL (reference sequence). DNA of the CDR3: TGTGCCAGCAGCCGACTACCAGATACGCGGTATTTT. Translating gives CASSRLPDTRYF.

The gene calls are TRBV20-1 and TRBJ2-5, with 7 bases fitting TRBD1. CDR1 and CDR2 (germline): DFQATT, SNEGSKA (reference sequence). V lost 6 bases, J lost 0 bases, and 13 bases stayed unmatched. The CDR3 contains 16 residues. The DNA of the CDR3 is TGCAGTGCCAGCCTCTTCGACAGGGCCCACCAAGAGACCCAGTACTTC. It is translated as CSASLFDRAHQETQYF.

This clonotype was seen more than once but under ten times. CDR3 DNA: TGTGCCAGCAGCTTAGCCCCAGTCTTCTCTGGGGCCAACGTCCTGACTTTC. It yields the protein CASSLAPVFSGANVLTF. This chain joins TRBV11-2 and TRBJ2-6, with D unclear. The CDR3 consists of 17 residues. Germline V gene data show CDR1 as SGHAT and CDR2 as FQNNGV. The ends were cut back, 1 base at V and 0 bases at J, with 10 bases in the middle.

About this clonotype: Compared with germline, one end of the junction differs, possibly owing to a read error. V usage is TRBV12-3 or TRBV12-4 and J usage is TRBJ1-5, with TRBD1 as a possible D gene (5 bases). This CDR3 spans 20 amino acids. In DNA form, the CDR3 reads TGTGCCAGCAGTTTGGCTTTGAGGGGAGGTTTACGGGATAGCAATCAGTCCCAGCATTTT. Amino acid sequence: CASSLALRGGLRDSNQSQHF.

This clonotype was seen at least ten times. This sequence joins TRBV25-1 and TRBJ2-3; D not resolved. The CDR3 extends over 12 amino acids. V was cut by 2 bases and J by 3 bases, with 3 bases left in between. CDR1 and CDR2 (germline): MGHDK, SYGVNS. The CDR3 sequence is CASSEQTDTQYF. The CDR3 DNA follows: TGTGCCAGCAGTGAACAAACAGATACGCAGTATTTT.

This clonotype was detected only a few times. The chain is built from TRBV11-2 and TRBJ1-5; D possibly corresponds to TRBD1 (5 bases). Germline CDR1 reads SGHAT; CDR2 reads FQNNGV. Trimming took off 1 base at V and 6 bases at J, with 19 bases between the two ends. This CDR3 is 17 amino acids long. The CDR3 DNA reads TGTGCCAGCAGCTTAGGGGGACTACGGGGTAGGAGTCAGCCCCAGCATTTT. Translating it yields CASSLGGLRGRSQPQHF.

The chain carries TRBV6-5 and TRBJ2-7, with D possibly called TRBD1 or TRBD2 (5 bases each). The CDR3 extends over 15 amino acids. Trimming pared 6 bases from V and 7 bases from J, leaving 22 bases between. Germline V gene lookup returns CDR1 MNHEY and CDR2 SVGAGI. For the CDR3, the DNA is TGTGCCAGCAGCCCCTCCCTAGGGACCTACAATGAGCAGTACTTC. Translation gives CASSPSLGTYNEQYF.

The rearrangement uses TRBV25-1 and TRBJ2-1; D is unresolved. Trimming took off 3 bases at V and 2 bases at J, with 14 bases between the two ends. This CDR3 spans 16 amino acids. Germline lookup yields CDR1 MGHDK and CDR2 SYGVNS. The CDR3 sequence is CASSDSTHLTYNEQFF. The CDR3 DNA reads as TGTGCCAGCAGTGATTCTACACATCTAACCTACAATGAGCAGTTCTTC.

The chain employs TRBV7-2 and TRBJ2-3; D may be TRBD1 (5 bases). Germline values: CDR1 SGHTA, CDR2 FQGNSA. V lost 0 bases and J 6 bases, leaving 10 bases between the germline ends. The CDR3 sequence is 14 residues long. The DNA for the CDR3 is TGTGCCAGCAGCTTAGCCCCAAGGGGTGATACGCAGTATTTT. Amino acid sequence: CASSLAPRGDTQYF.

This clonotype was counted ten times or more. This chain links TRBV4-2 with TRBJ2-4; 11 nucleotides align to TRBD2. Germline lookup yields CDR1 LGHNA and CDR2 YNFKEQ. Trimming took 1 base from V and 0 from J; bases not matched to a gene: 11. The CDR3 consists of 20 residues. The CDR3 region is CASSQVGLRLAGLAKNIQYF. DNA for the CDR3: TGTGCCAGCAGCCAAGTCGGCCTCCGACTAGCGGGGTTAGCCAAAAACATTCAGTACTTC.

This clonotype occurred a few times. The chain links TRBV29-1 to TRBJ2-2; TRBD1 aligns across 7 bases. In germline, CDR1 is SQVTM, CDR2 ANQGSEA. The CDR3 extends over 13 amino acids. The J segment lost 5 bases and the V segment lost 7 bases, leaving 7 bases of the junction unmatched. As DNA, the CDR3 is TGCAGCGCCACGGGACAGCCTACCGGGGAGCTGTTTTTT. This encodes CSATGQPTGELFF.

Note on this clonotype: One end of the junction varies from germline; a read error may be responsible. The V gene is TRBV25-1, the J gene TRBJ2-1; tentatively, D is TRBD2 (6 bases). The CDR3 is 18 residues long. Germline CDR1 and CDR2: MGHDK and SYGVNS. CDR3 nucleotide sequence: TGTGCCGGCAGTGAATGGCAGACGGAGGGTAGCTCCTACAATGAGCAGTTCTTC. Translating gives CAGSEWQTEGSSYNEQFF.

This clonotype was found a few times. Germline and junction disagree at one end, which may indicate a read error. This chain uses TRBV2 with TRBJ1-6, with 7 bases that match TRBD1. Germline V gene sequence: CDR1 SNHLY, CDR2 FYNNEI. The CDR3 extends over 15 amino acids. CDR3 loop: CASSEAGTASSPLHF. The CDR3 region has the DNA TGTGCCAGCAGCGAAGCCGGGACAGCGAGTTCACCCCTCCACTTT.

This clonotype was seen many times. The chain recombines TRBV27 with TRBJ2-7; D unclear. Germline assignment: CDR1 MNHEY and CDR2 SMNVEV (reference sequence). The length of the CDR3 is 13 residues. Trimming left V 4 bases short and J 2 bases short, with 9 bases between. The CDR3 region is CASSSSNPYEQYF. CDR3 in DNA: TGTGCCAGCAGTTCCTCGAATCCCTACGAGCAGTACTTC.

The chain links TRBV18 to TRBJ1-2; 8 bases are shared with TRBD1. Germline loops: CDR1 KGHSH, CDR2 LQKENI. V trimming: 3 bases; J trimming: 2 bases; junction bases outside the gene matches: 8. The CDR3 extends over 16 amino acids. The CDR3 loop reads CASSPYGQGVNYGYTF. In DNA, the CDR3 is TGTGCCAGCTCACCTTACGGACAGGGAGTAAACTATGGCTACACCTTC.